A selection of T cell receptor beta chains follows, all from one sample in a study of cytomegalovirus exposure and HLA in healthy donors. Profiling relied on immunoSEQ multiplex PCR, and the TCRdb table lists in-frame clones only, not all of them. Of some 99,000 clones detected, 81% appear once; the ten largest clones hold 2.2%. Sequencing was carried out using PBMCs. These receptors were taken from a woman under 40 in good health and CMV-seronegative. Each CDR3 is given with its conserved first and last residue. A D gene is named only where the DNA matches it firmly. Clone size appears in some rows only: once, few, many, or a class for an expanded clone.

V gene	D gene	clone size	J gene	CDR3 protein	CDR3 DNA
TRBV29-1	NA	NA	TRBJ2-2	CSVDGGNTGELFF	TGCAGCGTTGACGGGGGGAACACCGGGGAGCTGTTTTTT
TRBV29-1	NA	NA	TRBJ2-3	CSVPGNTDTQYF	TGCAGCGTGCCCGGGAACACAGATACGCAGTATTTT
TRBV29-1	TRBD1	NA	TRBJ2-3	CSVETGASSLDTQYF	TGCAGCGTTGAAACAGGGGCCAGTTCCCTCGATACGCAGTATTTT
TRBV5-4	NA	NA	TRBJ1-6	CASSDARGESLHF	TGTGCCAGCAGCGACGCCAGGGGTGAATCCCTCCACTTT
TRBV2	NA	NA	TRBJ1-2	CASIPNREGYGYTF	TGTGCCAGCATCCCTAACCGGGAGGGCTATGGCTACACCTTC
TRBV15	NA	NA	TRBJ1-1	CATSYTGVPSVTFF	TGTGCCACCAGCTATACCGGGGTCCCCAGTGTGACTTTCTTT
TRBV28	NA	NA	TRBJ1-1	CASSLYEGSIEAFF	TGTGCCAGCAGTTTATATGAGGGTAGTATTGAAGCTTTCTTT
TRBV30	NA	NA	TRBJ2-3	CAWSVGGSSTDTQYF	TGTGCCTGGAGTGTAGGCGGTTCTAGCACAGATACGCAGTATTTT
TRBV6-6	TRBD2	NA	TRBJ2-7	CASTGLAYDEQYF	TGTGCCAGCACGGGACTAGCATACGACGAGCAGTACTTC
TRBV6-1	TRBD1	NA	TRBJ2-7	CASRQGAGEQYF	TGTGCCAGCAGACAGGGGGCGGGCGAGCAGTACTTC
TRBV28	TRBD2	NA	TRBJ2-1	CASSPIGGRANYNQFF	TGTGCCAGCAGCCCGATCGGCGGGAGGGCCAATTACAACCAGTTCTTC
TRBV5-1	NA	NA	TRBJ1-5	CASSLERDKHF	TGCGCCAGCAGCTTGGAACGGGACAAGCATTTT
TRBV7-6	NA	NA	TRBJ2-7	CASSYGLFSYEQYF	TGTGCCAGCAGCTACGGACTATTCTCCTACGAGCAGTACTTC
TRBV28	NA	NA	TRBJ2-3	CASSPGGQRGGTQYF	TGTGCCAGCAGTCCGGGAGGCCAAAGAGGGGGTACGCAGTATTTT
TRBV9	TRBD2	NA	TRBJ2-7	CARNKLAQTYEQYF	TGTGCCAGAAATAAACTAGCGCAAACCTACGAGCAGTACTTC
TRBV7-3	NA	NA	TRBJ1-1	CASSLRRQGLNTEAFF	TGTGCCAGCAGCTTAAGGAGGCAGGGGTTGAACACTGAAGCTTTCTTT
TRBV28	NA	NA	TRBJ2-7	CASSRAYEQYF	TGTGCCAGCAGCAGGGCTTACGAGCAGTACTTC
TRBV5-4	TRBD1	NA	TRBJ1-2	CASSLVRGRGGGYTF	TGTGCCAGCAGCTTGGTCAGGGGGCGCGGAGGAGGCTACACCTTC
TRBV18	TRBD1	NA	TRBJ2-3	CASSRPRDSLGTQYF	TGTGCCAGCTCACGCCCCCGGGACAGCCTAGGTACGCAGTATTTT
TRBV10-3	TRBD2	NA	TRBJ2-7	CAISERTPGTSGSYEQCF	TGTGCCATCAGTGAGAGAACCCCCGGGACTAGCGGGAGTTACGAGCAGTGCTTC
TRBV27	NA	NA	TRBJ2-5	CASSSAGLRETQYF	TGTGCCAGCAGTTCGGCAGGGCTGAGGGAGACCCAGTACTTC
TRBV27	NA	few	TRBJ1-6	CASSLLPQGTISPLHF	TGTGCCAGCAGTTTGCTCCCCCAGGGCACCATATCACCCCTCCACTTT
TRBV6-5	NA	once	TRBJ1-1	CASSYSRDTEAFF	TGTGCCAGCAGTTACTCGAGGGACACTGAAGCTTTCTTT
TRBV6-4	NA	NA	TRBJ1-5	CASSEGDSNQPQHF	TGTGCCAGCAGTGAAGGAGATAGCAATCAGCCCCAGCATTTT
TRBV10-3	TRBD2	NA	TRBJ2-3	CAISGGLAGTDTQYF	TGTGCCATCAGTGGGGGACTAGCGGGCACAGATACGCAGTATTTT
TRBV19	NA	NA	TRBJ1-6	CASSTNRNSPLHF	TGTGCCAGTAGTACTAACAGGAATTCACCCCTCCACTTT